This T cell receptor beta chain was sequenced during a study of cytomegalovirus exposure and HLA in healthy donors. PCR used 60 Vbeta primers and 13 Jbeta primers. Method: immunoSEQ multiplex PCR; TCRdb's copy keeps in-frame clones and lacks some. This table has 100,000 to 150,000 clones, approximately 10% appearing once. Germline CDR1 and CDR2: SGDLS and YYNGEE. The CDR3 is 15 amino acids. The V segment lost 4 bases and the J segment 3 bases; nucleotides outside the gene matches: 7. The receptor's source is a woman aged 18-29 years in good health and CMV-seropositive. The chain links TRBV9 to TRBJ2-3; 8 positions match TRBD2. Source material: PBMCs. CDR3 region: CASSLGASGTDTQYF. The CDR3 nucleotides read TGTGCCAGCAGCCTCGGCGCTAGCGGGACAGATACGCAGTATTTT.